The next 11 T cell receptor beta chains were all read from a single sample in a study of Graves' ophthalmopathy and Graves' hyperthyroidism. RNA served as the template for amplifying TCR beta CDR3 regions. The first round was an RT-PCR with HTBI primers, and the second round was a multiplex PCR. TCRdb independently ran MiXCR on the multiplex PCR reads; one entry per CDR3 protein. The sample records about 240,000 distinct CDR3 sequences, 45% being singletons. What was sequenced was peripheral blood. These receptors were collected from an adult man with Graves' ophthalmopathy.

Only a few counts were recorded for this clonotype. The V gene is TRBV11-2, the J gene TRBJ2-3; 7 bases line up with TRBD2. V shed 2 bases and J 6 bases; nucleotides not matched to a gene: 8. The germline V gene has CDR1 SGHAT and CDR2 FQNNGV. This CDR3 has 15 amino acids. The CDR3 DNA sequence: TGTGCCAGCAGCTTAAGCTCGGGGGGAGGCGATACGCAGTATTTT. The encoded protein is CASSLSSGGGDTQYF.

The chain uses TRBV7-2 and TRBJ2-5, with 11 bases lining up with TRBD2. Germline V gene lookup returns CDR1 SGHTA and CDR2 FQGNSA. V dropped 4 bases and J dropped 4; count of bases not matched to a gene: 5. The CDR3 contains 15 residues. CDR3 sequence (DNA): TGTGCCAGCAGCTCGACTAGCGGGATAGGAGAGACCCAGTACTTC. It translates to CASSSTSGIGETQYF.

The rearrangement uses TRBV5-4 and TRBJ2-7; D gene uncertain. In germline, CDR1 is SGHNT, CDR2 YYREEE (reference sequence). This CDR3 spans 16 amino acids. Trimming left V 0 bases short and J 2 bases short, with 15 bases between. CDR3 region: CASSLDPGGMAYEQYF. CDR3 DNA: TGTGCCAGCAGCTTGGACCCCGGCGGCATGGCCTACGAGCAGTACTTC.

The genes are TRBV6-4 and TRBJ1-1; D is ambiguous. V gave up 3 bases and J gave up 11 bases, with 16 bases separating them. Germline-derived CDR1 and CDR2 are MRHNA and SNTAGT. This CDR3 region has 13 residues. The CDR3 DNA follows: TGTGCCAGCAGTGAAGCGCGGCACAGCGGGGCTTTCTTT. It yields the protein CASSEARHSGAFF.

CDR3 in amino acids: CAIRNPSRGYEQYF. CDR3 DNA: TGTGCCATCAGAAATCCCTCGAGAGGGTACGAGCAGTACTTC. V is TRBV10-3 and J is TRBJ2-7; weak D call: TRBD2 (5 bases). V lost 6 bases and J lost 4, with 16 bases in between. CDR1 and CDR2 from the germline V gene are ENHRY and SYGVKD. This CDR3 has 14 residues.

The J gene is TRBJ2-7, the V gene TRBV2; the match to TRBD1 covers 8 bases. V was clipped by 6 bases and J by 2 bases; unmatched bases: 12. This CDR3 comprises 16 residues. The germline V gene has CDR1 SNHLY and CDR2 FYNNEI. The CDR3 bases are TGTGCCAGCAGCCTCCTCGACAGGGGTAACCCCTACGAGCAGTACTTC. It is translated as CASSLLDRGNPYEQYF.

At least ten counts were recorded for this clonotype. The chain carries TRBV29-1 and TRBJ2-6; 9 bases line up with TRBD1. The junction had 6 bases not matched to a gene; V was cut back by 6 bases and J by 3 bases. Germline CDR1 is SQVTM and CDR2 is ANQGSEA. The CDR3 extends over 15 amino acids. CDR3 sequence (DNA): TGCAGCGTGACTGGGACAGGGAATGGGGCCAACGTCCTGACTTTC. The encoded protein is CSVTGTGNGANVLTF.

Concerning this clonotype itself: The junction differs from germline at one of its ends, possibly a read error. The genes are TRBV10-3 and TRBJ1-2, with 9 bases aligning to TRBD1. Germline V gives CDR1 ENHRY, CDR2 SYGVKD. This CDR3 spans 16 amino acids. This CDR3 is CASSPTPGQGRIGYTF. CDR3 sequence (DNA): TGTGCCAGCAGTCCTACCCCGGGACAGGGAAGGATTGGCTACACCTTC.

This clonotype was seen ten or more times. In DNA, the CDR3 is TGTGCCATCAATACAGGGAACACTGAAGCTTTCTTT. This codes for CAINTGNTEAFF. This chain joins TRBV10-3 and TRBJ1-1, with D possibly being TRBD1 (5 bases). Germline CDR1 ENHRY, CDR2 SYGVKD. CDR3 size: 12 residues. The V and J ends lost 7 bases and 1 base respectively, with 7 bases between them.

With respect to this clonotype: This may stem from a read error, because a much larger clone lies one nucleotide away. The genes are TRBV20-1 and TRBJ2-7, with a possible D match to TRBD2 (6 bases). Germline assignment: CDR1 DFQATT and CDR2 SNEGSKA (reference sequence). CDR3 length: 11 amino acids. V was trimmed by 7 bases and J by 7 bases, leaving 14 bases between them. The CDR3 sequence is CSGARAGEQYF. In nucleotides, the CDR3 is TGCAGTGGTGCGAGGGCGGGAGAGCAGTACTTC.

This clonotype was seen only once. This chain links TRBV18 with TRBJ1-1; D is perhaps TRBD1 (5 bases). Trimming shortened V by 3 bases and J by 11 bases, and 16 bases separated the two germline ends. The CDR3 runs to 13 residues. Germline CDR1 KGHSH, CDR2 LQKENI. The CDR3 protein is CASSPDEGRLAFF. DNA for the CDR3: TGTGCCAGCTCACCGGATGAGGGACGGTTGGCTTTCTTT.